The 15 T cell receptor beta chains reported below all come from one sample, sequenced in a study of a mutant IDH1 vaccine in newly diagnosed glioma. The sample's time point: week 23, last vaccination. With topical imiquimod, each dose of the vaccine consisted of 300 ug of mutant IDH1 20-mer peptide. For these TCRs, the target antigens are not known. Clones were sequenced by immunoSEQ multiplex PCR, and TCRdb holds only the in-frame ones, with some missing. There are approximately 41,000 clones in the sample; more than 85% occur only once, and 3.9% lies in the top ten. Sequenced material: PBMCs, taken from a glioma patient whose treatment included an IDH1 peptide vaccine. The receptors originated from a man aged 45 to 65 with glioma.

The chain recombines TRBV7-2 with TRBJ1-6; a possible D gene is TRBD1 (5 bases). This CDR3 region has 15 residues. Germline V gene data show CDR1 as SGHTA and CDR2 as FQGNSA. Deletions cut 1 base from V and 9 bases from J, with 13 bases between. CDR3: CASSLDVGLGSPLHF. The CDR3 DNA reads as TGTGCCAGCAGCTTAGATGTGGGGCTAGGTTCACCCCTCCACTTT.

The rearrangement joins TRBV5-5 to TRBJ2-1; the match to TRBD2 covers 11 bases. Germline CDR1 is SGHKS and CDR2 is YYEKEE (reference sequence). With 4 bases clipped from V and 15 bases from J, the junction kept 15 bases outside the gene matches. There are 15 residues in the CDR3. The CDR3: CASSRAGTSGTRAFF. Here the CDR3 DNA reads TGTGCCAGCAGCCGGGCGGGGACTAGCGGTACCAGGGCGTTCTTC.

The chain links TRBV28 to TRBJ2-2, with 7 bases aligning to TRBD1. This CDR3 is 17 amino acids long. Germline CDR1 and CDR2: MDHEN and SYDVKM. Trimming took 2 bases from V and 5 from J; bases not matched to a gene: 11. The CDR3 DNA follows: TGTGCCAGCAGTTTACCCCTACAGGGGTTGGGGACCGGGGAGCTGTTTTTT. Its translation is CASSLPLQGLGTGELFF.

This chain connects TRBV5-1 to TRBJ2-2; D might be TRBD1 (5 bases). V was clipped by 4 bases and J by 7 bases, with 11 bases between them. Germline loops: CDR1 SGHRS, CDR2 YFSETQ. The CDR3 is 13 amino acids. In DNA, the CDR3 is TGCGCCAGCAGCAGAGCAGGGATCGGGGAGCTGTTTTTT. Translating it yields CASSRAGIGELFF.

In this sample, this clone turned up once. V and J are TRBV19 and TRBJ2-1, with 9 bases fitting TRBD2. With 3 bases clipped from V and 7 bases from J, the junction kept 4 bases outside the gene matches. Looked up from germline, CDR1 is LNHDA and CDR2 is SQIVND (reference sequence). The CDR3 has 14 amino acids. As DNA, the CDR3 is TGTGCCAGTAGTATCAGCGGGAGGCGTAATGAGCAGTTCTTC. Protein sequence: CASSISGRRNEQFF. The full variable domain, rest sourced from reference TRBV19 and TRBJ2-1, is DGGITQSPKYLFRKEGQNVTLSCEQNLNHDAMYWYRQDPGQGLRLIYYSQIVNDFQKGDIAEGYSVSREKKESFPLTVTSAQKNPTAFYLCASSISGRRNEQFFGPGTRLTVL.

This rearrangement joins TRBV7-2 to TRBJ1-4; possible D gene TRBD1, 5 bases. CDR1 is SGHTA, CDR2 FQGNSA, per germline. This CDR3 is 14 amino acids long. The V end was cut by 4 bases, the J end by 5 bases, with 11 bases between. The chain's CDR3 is CASSWGGSNEKLFF. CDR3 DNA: TGTGCCAGCAGCTGGGGGGGTTCAAATGAAAAACTGTTTTTT. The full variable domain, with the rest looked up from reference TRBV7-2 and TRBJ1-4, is GAGVSQSPSNKVTEKGKDVELRCDPISGHTALYWYRQSLGQGLEFLIYFQGNSAPDKSGLPSDRFSAERTGGSVSTLTIQRTQQEDSAVYLCASSWGGSNEKLFFGSGTQLSVL.

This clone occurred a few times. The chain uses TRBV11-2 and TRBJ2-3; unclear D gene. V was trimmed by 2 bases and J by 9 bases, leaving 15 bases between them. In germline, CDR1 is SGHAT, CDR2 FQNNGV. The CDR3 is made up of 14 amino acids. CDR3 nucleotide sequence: TGTGCCAGCAGCTTAAGCCCCTCGGTTGGGACGCAGTATTTT. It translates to CASSLSPSVGTQYF.

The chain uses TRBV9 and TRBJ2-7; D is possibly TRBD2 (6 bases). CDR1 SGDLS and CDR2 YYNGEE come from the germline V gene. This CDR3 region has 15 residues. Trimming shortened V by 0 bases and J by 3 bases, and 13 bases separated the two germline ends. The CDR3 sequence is CASSVDSGSNYEQYF. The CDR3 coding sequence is TGTGCCAGCAGCGTAGACAGCGGGTCCAACTACGAGCAGTACTTC.

CDR3 sequence: CASSLGVTGEQYF. The CDR3 nucleotides are TGCGCCAGCAGCTTGGGAGTAACCGGGGAGCAGTACTTC. The chain is built from TRBV5-1 and TRBJ2-7; D unresolved. V was cut by 0 bases and J by 7 bases, with 11 bases left in between. The length of the CDR3 is 13 residues. Per germline, CDR1 SGHRS and CDR2 YFSETQ.

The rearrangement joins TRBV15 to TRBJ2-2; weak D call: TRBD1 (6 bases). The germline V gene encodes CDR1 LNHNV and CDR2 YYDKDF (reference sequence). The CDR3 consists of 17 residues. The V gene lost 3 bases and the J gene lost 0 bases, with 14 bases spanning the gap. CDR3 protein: CATSSHRVGSNTGELFF. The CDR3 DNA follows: TGTGCCACCAGCAGTCACAGGGTAGGGTCGAACACCGGGGAGCTGTTTTTT. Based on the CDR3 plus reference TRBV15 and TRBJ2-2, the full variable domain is DAMVIQNPRYQVTQFGKPVTLSCSQTLNHNVMYWYQQKSSQAPKLLFHYYDKDFNNEADTPDNFQSRRPNTSFCFLDIRSPGLGDTAMYLCATSSHRVGSNTGELFFGEGSRLTVL.

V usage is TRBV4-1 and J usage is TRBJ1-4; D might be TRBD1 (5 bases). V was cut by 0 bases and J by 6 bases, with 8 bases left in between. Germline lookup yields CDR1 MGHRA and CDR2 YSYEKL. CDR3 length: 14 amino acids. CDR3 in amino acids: CASSQDRGDEKLFF. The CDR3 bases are TGCGCCAGCAGCCAAGATCGAGGGGATGAAAAACTGTTTTTT.

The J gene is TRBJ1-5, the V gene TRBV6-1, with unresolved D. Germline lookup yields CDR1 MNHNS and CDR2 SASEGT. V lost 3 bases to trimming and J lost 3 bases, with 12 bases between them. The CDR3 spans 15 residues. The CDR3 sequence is CASSEWVGSNQPQHF. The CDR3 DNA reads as TGTGCCAGCAGTGAGTGGGTAGGGTCCAATCAGCCCCAGCATTTT.

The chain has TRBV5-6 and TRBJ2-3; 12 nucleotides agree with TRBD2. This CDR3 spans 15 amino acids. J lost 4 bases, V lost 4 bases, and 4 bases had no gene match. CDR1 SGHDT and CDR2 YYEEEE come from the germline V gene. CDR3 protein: CASSRTSGASDTQYF. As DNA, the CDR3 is TGTGCCAGCAGCAGGACTAGCGGGGCCTCAGATACGCAGTATTTT.

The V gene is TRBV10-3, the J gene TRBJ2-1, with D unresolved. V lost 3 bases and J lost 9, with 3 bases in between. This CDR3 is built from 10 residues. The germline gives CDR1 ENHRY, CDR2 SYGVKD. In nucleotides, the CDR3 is TGTGCCATCAGTGATGGTGAGCAGTTCTTC. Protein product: CAISDGEQFF.

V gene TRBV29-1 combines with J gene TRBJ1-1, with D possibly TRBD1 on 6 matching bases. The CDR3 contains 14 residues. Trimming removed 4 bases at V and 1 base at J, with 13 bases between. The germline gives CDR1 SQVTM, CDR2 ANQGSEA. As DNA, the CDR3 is TGCAGCGTTGTTCTCGGACAGAGGAACACTGAAGCTTTCTTT. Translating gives CSVVLGQRNTEAFF.